This T cell receptor beta chain was documented in a study of T cells after yellow fever vaccination. CDR3 length: 13 amino acids. Germline loops: CDR1 MNHEY, CDR2 SVGEGT. V was pared by 4 bases and J by 8 bases, with 11 bases between. This clonotype was seen at least ten times. Template switching by 5'RACE produced TCR cDNA, adding a universal primer site and UMIs. MiXCR, run by TCRdb on the 5' RACE reads, gives a single entry per CDR3 protein. The data hold around 320,000 distinct CDR3 sequences, with around 4.4% observed a single time. The rearrangement joins TRBV6-2 or TRBV6-3 to TRBJ2-2; D is possibly TRBD1 or TRBD2 (5 bases each). The receptor was isolated from a man younger than 35 who received the YFV17D yellow fever vaccine. The material sequenced was PBMCs, taken 15 days after the yellow fever booster vaccination. The CDR3 bases are TGTGCCAGCAGTTGGGACGGCACGGGGGAGCTGTTTTTT. It codes for CASSWDGTGELFF.